This T cell receptor (beta chain) was identified during a study of CD8 T cells in Susac syndrome. Reverse transcription of about 0.5 to 1 ug RNA used random hexamers. One entry per CDR3 protein, called by TCRdb with MiXCR from the immunoSEQ multiplex PCR reads. Seen here are some 130,000 distinct CDR3 sequences, 85% to 95% observed once, and the top ten hold roughly 0.17%. Study findings and constraints: Clonal expansion was present among Susac CD8+ cells. This expansion reached its peak in TEMRA cells and in active patients.

As regards this clonotype: Its antigen is unidentified.

V was clipped by 4 bases and J by 5 bases, with 9 bases between them. The CDR3 length is 12 residues. Germline V lookup: CDR1 MNHNS, CDR2 SASEGT. This sequence joins TRBV6-1 and TRBJ2-7; D gene unclear. Source material: CD8+ T cells from PBMCs. The TCR sequence derives from a human donor with Susac syndrome. The CDR3 sequence is CASSVWGNEQYF. CDR3 nucleotides: TGTGCCAGCAGTGTATGGGGTAACGAGCAGTACTTC.